One and the same sample provided the 8 T cell receptor beta chains below, sequenced in a study of blood T cell repertoires in COVID-19. Data came from immunoSEQ multiplex PCR; TCRdb stores just in-frame clones and leaves some out. The repertoire consists of more than 100,000 clones, with 88% occurring once and the leading ten covering 0.88%. Input material: peripheral blood. The receptor source for this set is a woman between 50 and 59 years old with active or convalescent COVID-19.

The gene calls are TRBV19 and TRBJ2-2; no definite D call. This CDR3 is 14 amino acids long. Germline CDR1 is LNHDA and CDR2 is SQIVND (reference sequence). Trimming left V 1 base short and J 5 bases short, with 8 bases between. The CDR3 DNA sequence: TGTGCCAGTAGTATAGGGCTAGTTACCGGGGAGCTGTTTTTT. Encoded protein: CASSIGLVTGELFF.

The V gene is TRBV6-2 or TRBV6-3, the J gene TRBJ2-3; 10 positions agree with TRBD1. V trimming: 5 bases; J trimming: 5 bases; junction bases outside the gene matches: 10. The CDR3 runs to 16 residues. CDR1 is MNHEY, CDR2 SVGEGT, per germline. The CDR3 nucleotides read TGTGCCAGCAGTCCCGACAGGGGGCGTTTTAAAGATACGCAGTATTTT. Translating gives CASSPDRGRFKDTQYF.

The V call is TRBV9, the J call TRBJ2-7, with TRBD2 as a possible D gene (7 bases). The V gene's germline CDR1 is SGDLS and CDR2 YYNGEE. The CDR3 is 15 residues long. V gave up 0 bases and J gave up 6 bases, with 16 bases separating them. The CDR3, as DNA: TGTGCCAGCAGCGTAGCTCAGGGGCCGGGGGGCGAGCAGTACTTC. It codes for CASSVAQGPGGEQYF.

The chain recombines TRBV6-5 with TRBJ1-5; a possible D gene is TRBD1 (5 bases). With 2 bases removed from V and 2 bases from J, the gap between germline ends came to 10 bases. CDR3 length: 15 amino acids. CDR1 and CDR2 (germline): MNHEY, SVGAGI. CDR3 sequence reads: CASSYGGEGNQPQHF. CDR3 in DNA: TGTGCCAGCAGTTACGGGGGGGAAGGCAATCAGCCCCAGCATTTT.

This rearrangement joins TRBV19 to TRBJ1-2; 8 nucleotides line up with TRBD1. Trimming cost V 7 bases and J 2 bases; bases outside gene matches: 6. The CDR3 is made up of 14 amino acids. The germline gives CDR1 LNHDA, CDR2 SQIVND (reference sequence). CDR3 coding DNA: TGTGCCAGTATATCGAGACAGGGGAACTATGGCTACACCTTC. Residues: CASISRQGNYGYTF.

The chain couples TRBV2 to TRBJ1-5; 7 positions match TRBD1. CDR3 size: 15 residues. CDR1 and CDR2 (germline): SNHLY, FYNNEI. J was trimmed by 7 bases and V by 5 bases; bases with no gene match: 11. The CDR3 loop is CASSRLQTGRQPQHF. CDR3 DNA sequence: TGTGCCAGCAGTCGTCTACAGACAGGGAGGCAGCCCCAGCATTTT. The whole variable domain, filled in from reference TRBV2 and TRBJ1-5, reads EPEVTQTPSHQVTQMGQEVILRCVPISNHLYFYWYRQILGQKVEFLVSFYNNEISEKSEIFDDQFSVERPDGSNFTLKIRSTKLEDSAMYFCASSRLQTGRQPQHFGDGTRLSIL.

DNA of the CDR3: TGTGCCAGCACGGGTAGCTACTACGAGCAGTACTTC. Translated: CASTGSYYEQYF. The chain joins TRBV6-5 to TRBJ2-7; D remains unclear. The CDR3 contains 12 residues. CDR1 and CDR2 (germline): MNHEY, SVGAGI. V lost 7 bases and J 3 bases, leaving 10 bases between the germline ends.

The chain joins TRBV30 to TRBJ1-2, with 7 bases lining up with TRBD1. The germline gives CDR1 GTSNPN, CDR2 SVGIG (reference sequence). V was clipped by 1 base and J by 3 bases; unmatched bases: 5. This CDR3 has 14 residues. CDR3 in DNA: TGTGCCTGGAGTGAGGACAGGAGGGACTATGGCTACACCTTC. It codes for CAWSEDRRDYGYTF.